A selection of T cell receptor beta chains follows, all from one sample in a study of blood T cell repertoires in COVID-19. TCRdb's table, derived via immunoSEQ multiplex PCR, lists solely in-frame clones and lacks some. The data hold approximately 410,000 clones, with around 86% observed a single time. The sample taken for sequencing was peripheral blood. These receptors were taken from a woman between 25 and 40 years old with active or convalescent COVID-19. CDR3s include the opening cysteine and the closing phenylalanine or tryptophan. A D gene is named only where the DNA matches it firmly. Size is omitted from some rows. Given values are once, few, many or a class for expanded clones.

>TRBV7-2|TRBD2|-|TRBJ2-7|15
CASNWGGGSSYEQYF
TGTGCCAGCAACTGGGGGGGAGGGAGCTCCTACGAGCAGTACTTC
>TRBV6-4|-|-|TRBJ2-2|16
CASSDFGRGGTGELFF
TGTGCCAGCAGTGACTTCGGCAGGGGCGGCACCGGGGAGCTGTTTTTT
>TRBV4-2|TRBD1|few|TRBJ2-7|17
CASSQTITGTGYYEQYF
TGTGCCAGCAGCCAAACTATTACCGGGACAGGGTACTACGAGCAGTACTTC
>TRBV27|TRBD2|-|TRBJ2-3|15
CASSPTTSSTDTQYF
TGTGCCAGCTCTCCGACGACTAGCTCCACAGATACGCAGTATTTT
>TRBV3-1/TRBV3-2|-|-|TRBJ1-1|12
CASSHLFTEAFF
TGTGCCAGCAGCCACCTGTTCACTGAAGCTTTCTTT
>TRBV5-1|TRBD1|-|TRBJ1-5|15
CASSVGDREGQPQHF
TGCGCCAGCAGCGTAGGGGACAGGGAAGGTCAGCCCCAGCATTTT
>TRBV29-1|-|-|TRBJ1-1|15
CSVARWGGKDTEAFF
TGCAGCGTCGCGCGATGGGGGGGGAAGGACACTGAAGCTTTCTTT
>TRBV11-3|-|-|TRBJ2-3|14
CASSLGRSTDTQYF
TGTGCCAGCAGCTTAGGCAGGAGCACAGATACGCAGTATTTT
>TRBV5-6|-|-|TRBJ1-3|17
CASSFQRGPYSGNTIYF
TGTGCCAGCAGCTTTCAACGCGGCCCCTACTCTGGAAACACCATATATTTT
>TRBV29-1|-|-|TRBJ1-4|15
CSVEDAAATNEKLFF
TGCAGCGTTGAAGATGCGGCCGCAACTAATGAAAAACTGTTTTTT
>TRBV5-1|TRBD1|-|TRBJ1-2|14
CASRGQGAGYGYTF
TGCGCCAGCAGGGGACAGGGGGCAGGCTATGGCTACACCTTC
>TRBV11-2|TRBD2|-|TRBJ2-7|15
CASSSVAGGSYEQYF
TGTGCCAGCAGCTCGGTAGCGGGGGGGAGCTACGAGCAGTACTTC
>TRBV30|TRBD1|few|TRBJ2-2|14
CAWSATGLTGELFF
TGTGCCTGGAGTGCGACAGGGTTGACCGGGGAGCTGTTTTTT
>TRBV11-2|TRBD1|-|TRBJ2-7|15
CASSQGTDRSYEQYF
TGTGCCAGCAGCCAAGGAACGGACAGGTCCTACGAGCAGTACTTC
>TRBV5-5|TRBD2|-|TRBJ2-2|17
CASSRTSGVMNTGELFF
TGTGCCAGCAGCCGGACTAGCGGGGTCATGAACACCGGGGAGCTGTTTTTT
>TRBV4-2|TRBD2|-|TRBJ2-7|16
CASSQDETSGTYEQYF
TGTGCCAGCAGCCAAGATGAGACTAGCGGGACCTACGAGCAGTACTTC
>TRBV7-8|TRBD1|-|TRBJ2-7|13
CASSQGQPYEQYF
TGTGCCAGCAGCCAGGGACAGCCCTACGAGCAGTACTTC